This T cell receptor beta chain was retrieved from a study of PD-1 blockade in classical Hodgkin lymphoma (dated by TCRdb to between 2020 and 2021). Describing the broader study: Nivolumab dosing was 3 mg/kg intravenously every 2 weeks, continuing until either disease progression or unacceptable toxicity. A peripheral blood immune signature of response to PD-1 blockade in classical Hodgkin lymphoma was defined using TCR beta sequencing and CyTOF. Broad study findings and their caveats: The study covered only a single clinical trial cohort, and the causes of the repertoire differences, possibly disease activity or prior therapy, were still not defined. CD4+ but not CD8+ TCR diversity rose significantly by C4D1 (p=0.0027 vs p=0.16), most apparent in complete responders (p=0.02). Newly diagnosed patients were reported to have lower baseline TCR diversity than healthy donors, and relapsed/refractory patients were reported to have lower baseline TCR diversity still. Baseline diversity similar to that of newly diagnosed patients was observed in trial patients achieving complete response, whereas significantly lower diversity was observed in partial responders and progressors. Lower diversity was seen in patients whose nivolumab began less than 1 year after ASCT, and these patients were left out of later analyses so that immune reconstitution would not confound the results.

Turning to this clone: It has no known antigen specificity. Base quality data are lacking; no much larger clone is found one base away.

The Qiagen DNeasy kit was used to extract genomic DNA from unsorted PBMCs and from the negatively selected CD4+ and CD8+ fractions. TCR beta CDR3 regions were subjected to amplification by immunoSEQ multiplex PCR with primers that anneal to V and J segments. A synthetic immune receptor repertoire was used to minimize amplification bias, and any residual bias was removed computationally once sequencing was done. Per the authors' processing: Custom Python scripts were used to quantify repertoire diversity as the Shannon entropy index. Unsorted, CD4+ and CD8+ repertoires were examined separately, except in combined analyses, for which CD4+ and CD8+ sequences were merged in silico. Clonal expansion was defined as at least a 2-fold frequency increase after treatment relative to C1D1, with a pseudocount of 0.5 for undetected baseline clones. Clones with 0 or 1 copy at C1D1 were defined as singleton clones, while clones with 2 or more copies were defined as non-singleton clones. By matching protein sequences in sorted samples from the same patient, clones expanded in unsorted samples were annotated as CD4+, CD8+ or unknown. Wilcoxon tests were applied to paired samples to test diversity changes from C1D1 to C4D1. What TCRdb holds here is the immuneACCESS table cut down to in-frame rearrangements. Part of the clones is not present; checked against another copy, under half of the missing clones reflect an unresolved V gene, and the others are unexplained. V and J calls and clone size are those listed in that table; D and trimming were worked out from the DNA. This sample lists 25,000 to 35,000 clones; roughly 80% were detected once. The top ten clonotypes cover about 0.8% of the sample.

The CDR1 and CDR2 encoded by the germline V gene are SGHTS and YDEGEE. The junction shows trimming of 3 bases on V and 0 bases on J, plus 7 bases between the germline ends. CDR3 length: 15 amino acids, cysteine to phenylalanine. This entry keeps only the CDR3 DNA: 45 bases, framed from base 1. Reading the label with the study, this specimen's time point is: cycle 4 day 1 (C4D1), after five to seven weeks of nivolumab. Every trial patient had relapsed following autologous stem cell transplantation, and prior brentuximab vedotin exposure was what differed among cohorts A, B and C. Magnetic negative selection with a Miltenyi CD4+ T cell isolation kit was used to purify CD4+ T cells from thawed PBMCs. A total of under 70 patients with relapsed/refractory classical Hodgkin lymphoma made up the trial cohort, and each patient's best overall response was complete response, partial response or progressive disease. In the multi-cohort phase II CheckMate 205 trial, trial patients received single-agent nivolumab. An independent review committee assessed best overall response by applying the 2007 International Working Group response criteria. Trial PBMCs were collected just before the start of nivolumab (C1D1) and during therapy at cycle 2 day 1 and cycle 4 day 1. Peripheral blood was collected in 8 mL Vacutainer Cell Preparation Tubes, from which PBMCs were isolated by centrifugation and then cryopreserved. Purified CD4+ and CD8+ fractions were generated only in cases for which an additional PBMC sample was available. On LS columns in a quadroMACS separator, the magnetically labelled cells were depleted, and the flow-through was collected as the purified fraction.

The material was CD4+ T cells from blood, obtained before the fourth cycle of nivolumab. This sequence was found in a human donor with classical Hodgkin lymphoma. The chain links TRBV5-8 with TRBJ2-6; no D gene is confidently identified. This receptor carries the CDR3 CASSWARSGANVLTF. The DNA sequence reads TGTGCCAGCAGCTGGGCCCGCTCTGGGGCCAACGTCCTGACTTTC.